The clone carrying this T cell receptor beta chain was seen at least ten times. The CDR3 has 15 residues. The V gene's germline CDR1 is MNHEY and CDR2 SMNVEV (reference sequence). The J segment lost 2 bases and the V segment lost 6 bases, leaving 6 bases of the junction unmatched. Attachment of unique molecular identifiers to individual cDNA molecules was performed. A single record per CDR3 protein comes from TCRdb applying MiXCR to the 5' RACE reads. The sample includes about 31,000 distinct CDR3 sequences, roughly 6.6% of them seen just once. The sample is drawn from a study of early T cells in non-severe SARS-CoV-2 infection.

The source was whole blood, collected at baseline. This receptor was identified in an adult who was a healthcare worker with PCR-confirmed SARS-CoV-2 infection or an uninfected control (not recorded which). The rearrangement joins TRBV27 to TRBJ2-3, with 9 bases identical to TRBD2. As DNA, the CDR3 is TGTGCCAGCAGGGCCGGCGGGAGGGCCACAGATACGCAGTATTTT. This codes for CASRAGGRATDTQYF.